Below are 32 T cell receptor beta chains sequenced from a single sample in a study of regulatory T cells in long-lasting Graves disease. Arm-PCR of CDR3 regions and iRepertoire HTBI primers were the basis on which TCR beta libraries were built. Each CDR3 protein gets one entry after TCRdb re-called the multiplex PCR reads with MiXCR. The repertoire holds under 300,000 distinct CDR3 sequences, with about 18% as singletons. Described time point: newly diagnosed GD, antithyroid drugs for less than 3 months. PBMCs provided the RNA from which the TCR library was made. These same data were also listed under a study on T cells in Graves' hyperthyroidism and ophthalmopathy.

This specimen consisted of peripheral blood mononuclear cells (PBMCs), obtained at new diagnosis, from a patient treated with antithyroid drugs. The receptors originated from a young woman with Graves disease.

This clonotype was seen repeatedly, ten times or more. The rearrangement uses TRBV6-2 or TRBV6-3 and TRBJ2-1; 8 bases map to TRBD1. The germline gives CDR1 MNHEY, CDR2 SVGEGT. CDR3 length equals 15 residues. In DNA form, the CDR3 reads TGTGCTACCGTCGGGTGGGACAGGAGTCACAATGAGCAGTTCTTC. This encodes CATVGWDRSHNEQFF.

The rearrangement links TRBV19 to TRBJ1-3; D gene unclear. V was cut by 5 bases and J by 8 bases, with 22 bases left in between. This CDR3 is built from 16 residues. Per the germline V gene, CDR1 is LNHDA and CDR2 is SQIVND (reference sequence). The CDR3 DNA is TGTGCCAGTAGTCTCTCATTTGGATCTTTGGTGCACACCATATATTTT. Amino acids: CASSLSFGSLVHTIYF.

In its sample, this clonotype was seen a few times. The chain is built from TRBV9 and TRBJ1-2; 9 bases align to TRBD1. V lost 3 bases, J lost 0 bases, and 3 bases stayed unmatched. The germline CDR1 and CDR2 sequences are SGDLS and YYNGEE. This CDR3 is built from 15 residues. The CDR3 DNA is TGTGCCAGCAGCGCGGGACAGGGATCTAACTATGGCTACACCTTC. Residues: CASSAGQGSNYGYTF.

This clonotype appeared many times. This chain connects TRBV12-3 or TRBV12-4 to TRBJ1-2; D gene uncertain. CDR3 length: 12 residues. V lost 4 bases and J 4 bases, leaving 7 bases between the germline ends. This CDR3 reads CASSSGFYGYTF. CDR3 sequence (DNA): TGTGCCAGCAGTTCAGGTTTCTATGGCTACACCTTC.

This clonotype appeared a few times. This chain connects TRBV5-4 to TRBJ2-5; 10 bases map to TRBD2. The CDR3 covers 17 residues. The V and J ends lost 4 bases and 5 bases, in that order; junction bases with no gene match: 14. Germline V gene data show CDR1 as SGHNT and CDR2 as YYREEE (reference sequence). The CDR3 here is CASSPGGSSGGSETQYF. As DNA, the CDR3 is TGTGCCAGCAGCCCCGGGGGGTCTAGCGGGGGCAGCGAGACCCAGTACTTC.

The table lists this clonotype with many counts. This chain uses TRBV2 with TRBJ1-5, with D uncertain. The CDR3 totals 14 residues. CDR1 is SNHLY, CDR2 FYNNEI, per germline. V was clipped by 7 bases and J by 0 bases, with 10 bases between them. In DNA, the CDR3 is TGTGCCAGCAATGGGTTTAATAGCAATCAGCCCCAGCATTTT. Translating gives CASNGFNSNQPQHF.

The CDR3 reads CASSWGGLASETQYF. The CDR3 DNA reads as TGTGCCAGCAGCTGGGGGGGACTAGCGTCTGAGACCCAGTACTTC. This sequence joins TRBV7-9 and TRBJ2-5, with 10 bases fitting TRBD2. V lost 4 bases, J lost 5 bases, and 7 bases stayed unmatched. Germline V lookup: CDR1 SEHNR, CDR2 FQNEAQ (reference sequence). This CDR3 has 15 residues.

This clonotype was observed at least ten times. The gene calls are TRBV7-2 and TRBJ1-3; TRBD1 matches at 10 bases. With V trimmed by 6 bases and J by 0 bases, 5 bases remained unmatched. CDR3 length: 16 residues. Germline V CDR1 and CDR2: SGHTA, FQGNSA. The CDR3 spells CASSTGQGDSGNTIYF. The DNA of the CDR3 is TGTGCCAGCAGTACCGGACAGGGGGACTCTGGAAACACCATATATTTT.

The chain combines TRBV18 with TRBJ1-1; 8 bases line up with TRBD1. Germline trimming cut 1 base from V and 4 bases from J; bases unmatched to any gene: 11. Germline values: CDR1 KGHSH, CDR2 LQKENI. This CDR3 comprises 17 residues. The DNA of the CDR3 is TGTGCCAGCTCACCACTTCTCTCAGGGGGCAGAAGCACTGAAGCTTTCTTT. Residues: CASSPLLSGGRSTEAFF.

The chain uses TRBV6-1 and TRBJ2-7; 9 bases line up with TRBD2. The CDR3 sequence is 17 residues long. Trimming took 5 bases from V and 6 from J; bases not matched to a gene: 17. From germline, CDR1 is MNHNS and CDR2 SASEGT. The CDR3, as DNA: TGTGCCAGCAGTCAAAGGGGTCGGGGCGGGAGGGCCGTCGAGCAGTACTTC. This codes for CASSQRGRGGRAVEQYF.

This clonotype was picked up many times. CDR3 sequence (DNA): TGCGCCAGCAGCTTGGTGGGGAACGGAAACACCATATATTTT. Its translation: CASSLVGNGNTIYF. This rearrangement joins TRBV5-1 to TRBJ1-3, with D unresolved. The V and J ends lost 0 bases and 4 bases respectively, with 8 bases between them. The CDR3 runs to 14 residues. In germline, CDR1 is SGHRS, CDR2 YFSETQ.

This clonotype was seen repeatedly, ten times or more. J is TRBJ2-1 and V is TRBV15; D call uncertain. The CDR3 is 14 residues long. Germline lookup yields CDR1 LNHNV and CDR2 YYDKDF (reference sequence). V was clipped by 3 bases and J by 4 bases, with 10 bases between them. The CDR3 DNA is TGTGCCACCAGCAGCCTTATTACTTACAATGAGCAGTTCTTC. As protein: CATSSLITYNEQFF. The whole variable domain, filled in from reference TRBV15 and TRBJ2-1, reads DAMVIQNPRYQVTQFGKPVTLSCSQTLNHNVMYWYQQKSSQAPKLLFHYYDKDFNNEADTPDNFQSRRPNTSFCFLDIRSPGLGDTAMYLCATSSLITYNEQFFGPGTRLTVL.

This clonotype was seen ten or more times. The CDR3 DNA sequence: TGTGCCAGCAGTGAATGGGCAGGGGGAACTGAAGCTTTCTTT. Residues: CASSEWAGGTEAFF. V usage is TRBV6-1 and J usage is TRBJ1-1; 7 bases are a match to TRBD1. The CDR3 has 14 residues. J gave up 5 bases and V 2 bases, and 5 bases lay outside the gene matches. In germline, CDR1 is MNHNS, CDR2 SASEGT.

The rearrangement joins TRBV19 to TRBJ2-5; tentative D call: TRBD1 (6 bases). Trimming cost V 3 bases and J 6 bases, with 11 bases left between them. This CDR3 has 13 residues. Germline V gene data show CDR1 as LNHDA and CDR2 as SQIVND (reference sequence). The CDR3: CASSIYREQTQYF. The CDR3 DNA reads TGTGCCAGTAGTATCTACAGGGAGCAGACCCAGTACTTC.

This clonotype has at least ten counts. The genes are TRBV7-8 and TRBJ1-1; 10 nucleotides line up with TRBD1. Trimming cost V 5 bases and J 4 bases; bases outside gene matches: 7. The germline gives CDR1 SGHVS, CDR2 FQNEAQ. The CDR3 has 15 residues. The chain's CDR3 is CASSIGGDRGTEAFF. The CDR3 bases are TGTGCCAGCAGCATCGGTGGGGACAGGGGCACTGAAGCTTTCTTT. The variable domain in full, with the rest retrieved from reference TRBV7-8 and TRBJ1-1, is GAGVSQSPRYKVAKRGQDVALRCDPISGHVSLFWYQQALGQGPEFLTYFQNEAQLDKSGLPSDRFFAERPEGSVSTLKIQRTQQEDSAVYLCASSIGGDRGTEAFFGQGTRLTVV.

This clonotype came up many times. The chain recombines TRBV2 with TRBJ1-1, with D uncertain. The CDR3 has 14 amino acids. The germline V and J ends were trimmed by 7 bases and 5 bases, with 17 bases remaining between them. Germline loops: CDR1 SNHLY, CDR2 FYNNEI. CDR3 DNA sequence: TGTGCCAGCAACCCCGACGGCGTAAGGACTGAAGCTTTCTTT. Residues: CASNPDGVRTEAFF. Complete variable domain (other parts from reference TRBV2 and TRBJ1-1): EPEVTQTPSHQVTQMGQEVILRCVPISNHLYFYWYRQILGQKVEFLVSFYNNEISEKSEIFDDQFSVERPDGSNFTLKIRSTKLEDSAMYFCASNPDGVRTEAFFGQGTRLTVV.

The sample holds many counts of this clonotype. The CDR3, as DNA: TGTGCCAGCTCAACGCAACCTGGACACTTCTACGAGCAGTACTTC. It yields the protein CASSTQPGHFYEQYF. The J gene is TRBJ2-7, the V gene TRBV18; weak D call: TRBD1 (5 bases). The V and J ends lost 5 bases and 3 bases respectively, with 17 bases between them. This CDR3 has 15 residues. Per germline, CDR1 KGHSH and CDR2 LQKENI.

The rearrangement uses TRBV27 and TRBJ2-3; 11 nucleotides align to TRBD2. Looked up from germline, CDR1 is MNHEY and CDR2 is SMNVEV (reference sequence). V shed 10 bases, J shed 4 bases, and the junction held 10 bases outside the gene matches. The CDR3 runs 15 residues. CDR3 DNA: TGTGCCACAAAAAGACTAGCGGGGTCCCCAGATACGCAGTATTTT. Its protein is CATKRLAGSPDTQYF.

The sample holds a few counts of this clonotype. Possible read error: a much larger clone is one base away. The genes are TRBV20-1 and TRBJ1-1, with D possibly TRBD1 on 6 matching bases. V was trimmed by 3 bases and J by 4 bases, leaving 15 bases between them. The CDR3 consists of 14 residues. CDR1 and CDR2 from the germline V gene are DFQATT and SNEGSKA (reference sequence). CDR3 amino acids: CSARVKGGSTEAFF. CDR3 bases: TGCAGTGCTAGGGTGAAGGGGGGAAGCACTGAAGCTTTCTTT.

In this sample, this clonotype turned up many times. The V call is TRBV6-9, the J call TRBJ2-2, with D possibly being TRBD1 or TRBD2 (5 bases each). Per the germline V gene, CDR1 is MNHGY and CDR2 is SVAAGI. The CDR3 sequence is 17 residues long. V was shortened by 3 bases and J by 0 bases, with 14 bases between the two germline ends. CDR3 nucleotides: TGTGCCAGCAGTTACAGGGTAAAGAGGGCGAACACCGGGGAGCTGTTTTTT. Its protein is CASSYRVKRANTGELFF.

A word on this clonotype: This probably arose from a read error, given a far larger clone one base away. The V call is TRBV7-2, the J call TRBJ2-7; 9 bases are shared with TRBD1. This CDR3 region has 15 residues. V was pared by 7 bases and J by 3 bases, with 10 bases of the junction left unmatched. Germline V CDR1 and CDR2: SGHTA, FQGNSA. The CDR3 DNA is TGTGCCAGCACACGGGGGGACAGGGACCTCTACGAGCAGTACTTC. This codes for CASTRGDRDLYEQYF.

This clonotype was seen many times. V is TRBV7-2 and J is TRBJ2-7; 7 nucleotides align to TRBD2. This CDR3 contains 13 residues. V gave up 5 bases and J gave up 0 bases; unmatched junction bases: 1. Looked up from germline, CDR1 is SGHTA and CDR2 is FQGNSA. The DNA of the CDR3 is TGTGCCAGCAGCCGGACTAGCTCCTACGAGCAGTACTTC. Translation: CASSRTSSYEQYF.

A few counts support this clonotype. Given a much more abundant clone one base away, this may be a read error. A read error is likely, as this CDR3 ends without the conserved phenylalanine or tryptophan. The rearrangement links TRBV5-1 to TRBJ1-5; D gene ambiguous. There are 13 residues in the CDR3. Trimming left V 4 bases short and J 7 bases short, with 12 bases between. Germline-derived CDR1 and CDR2 are SGHRS and YFSETQ. CDR3 amino acids: CASSPDGRQPQHL. CDR3 coding DNA: TGCGCCAGCAGCCCGGACGGTCGGCAGCCCCAGCATCTT.

This clonotype has a count of ten or more. The V gene is TRBV7-6, the J gene TRBJ1-2, with 7 positions matching TRBD1. V was clipped by 8 bases and J by 8 bases; unmatched bases: 14. The CDR3 totals 14 residues. Per the germline V gene, CDR1 is SGHVS and CDR2 is FNYEAQ. For the CDR3, the DNA is TGTGCCAGCGGATCGACAGGGACAGCCGACGGCTACACCTTC. It encodes CASGSTGTADGYTF.

At least ten counts were recorded for this clonotype. This sequence joins TRBV15 and TRBJ1-6, with 10 bases matching TRBD1. The CDR3 is made up of 15 amino acids. Germline V CDR1 and CDR2: LNHNV, YYDKDF (reference sequence). Unmatched junction bases numbered 6, after V lost 1 base and J lost 12 bases. The CDR3 nucleotides read TGTGCCACCAGCAGAGGAGGGACAGGGGAGGGACCCCTCCACTTT. The encoded protein is CATSRGGTGEGPLHF. The variable domain in full, with the rest retrieved from reference TRBV15 and TRBJ1-6, is DAMVIQNPRYQVTQFGKPVTLSCSQTLNHNVMYWYQQKSSQAPKLLFHYYDKDFNNEADTPDNFQSRRPNTSFCFLDIRSPGLGDTAMYLCATSRGGTGEGPLHFGNGTRLTVT.

This clonotype was detected many times. The chain uses TRBV5-1 and TRBJ2-7; TRBD1 matches 8 bases. Germline loops: CDR1 SGHRS, CDR2 YFSETQ. The CDR3 length is 14 residues. V was pared by 4 bases and J by 1 base, with 4 bases of the junction left unmatched. The CDR3 bases are TGCGCCAGCAGCCCCCGGACAGGGTCCTACGAGCAGTACTTC. It yields the protein CASSPRTGSYEQYF.

The chain employs TRBV7-2 and TRBJ2-1; D possibly uses TRBD1 or TRBD2 (6 bases each). The germline CDR1 and CDR2 sequences are SGHTA and FQGNSA. With 6 bases removed from V and 3 bases from J, the gap between germline ends came to 12 bases. This CDR3 contains 14 residues. CDR3 in amino acids: CASRGGIGYNEQFF. The CDR3 DNA reads TGTGCCAGCAGAGGGGGGATCGGCTACAATGAGCAGTTCTTC.

J is TRBJ2-7 and V is TRBV28, with D possibly called TRBD1 or TRBD2 (5 bases each). CDR3 length: 14 amino acids. Germline V gives CDR1 MDHEN, CDR2 SYDVKM. V was clipped by 6 bases and J by 5 bases, with 17 bases between them. The CDR3 reads CASRTGTPRNEQYF. The DNA for the CDR3 is TGTGCCAGCAGGACCGGGACCCCTAGGAACGAGCAGTACTTC.

The chain employs TRBV27 and TRBJ1-1; no firm D call. V was clipped by 4 bases and J by 2 bases, with 14 bases between them. In germline, CDR1 is MNHEY, CDR2 SMNVEV (reference sequence). The CDR3 consists of 15 residues. CDR3 bases: TGTGCCAGCAGTTCCGAACCCGCAGGTAACACTGAAGCTTTCTTT. Translated, it gives CASSSEPAGNTEAFF.

The chain joins TRBV12-3 or TRBV12-4 to TRBJ2-1; D call uncertain. This CDR3 has 12 residues. V gave up 2 bases and J gave up 12 bases, with 11 bases separating them. CDR3 region: CASSLLVSGQFF. CDR3 coding DNA: TGTGCCAGCAGTTTATTGGTTAGTGGGCAGTTCTTC.

This clonotype was recorded a few times. The chain has TRBV6-2 or TRBV6-3 and TRBJ2-1, with D perhaps matching TRBD1 or TRBD2 (5 bases each). Between the trimmed V and J ends, which lost 5 bases and 7 bases, there was a span of 18 bases. CDR1 is MNHEY and CDR2 is SVGEGT in the germline V gene. This CDR3 is 15 amino acids long. The CDR3 spells CASSEEGPVLNEQFF. CDR3 nucleotide sequence: TGTGCCAGCAGTGAAGAGGGACCGGTGCTAAATGAGCAGTTCTTC.

This chain uses TRBV7-3 with TRBJ2-2; 9 nucleotides line up with TRBD1. CDR3 length: 18 amino acids. Germline V gene data show CDR1 as SGHTA and CDR2 as FQGTGA. V was pared by 4 bases and J by 0 bases, with 9 bases of the junction left unmatched. The CDR3 DNA reads as TGTGCCAGCAGCTCGCAACCGGGACAGGGAACGAACACCGGGGAGCTGTTTTTT. It translates to CASSSQPGQGTNTGELFF.